This T cell receptor beta chain came from a study of molecular identifiers for immune sequencing clone quantification. Study background: Replicate RNA from around 20,000 or 100,000 naive CD8 T cells formed five aliquots; four were sequenced. General study results and limits: The sizes of highly expanded clones could be underestimated when identical TCR molecules share a barcode.

V dropped 5 bases and J dropped 1; count of bases not matched to a gene: 6. From germline, CDR1 is SEHNR and CDR2 FQNEAQ (reference sequence). The CDR3 covers 15 residues. This clonotype occurred many times. No antigen is known for it. Preparation of the bulk TCR libraries relied on previously described methods and listed TCR primers. TCRdb reprocessed the PCR reads via MiXCR and lists one record per CDR3 protein. The sample consists of about 640,000 distinct CDR3 sequences, about 20% of them appearing once. This TCR came from a human donor in good health. Some libraries in this study had Jurkat cell RNA spiked in. Sequenced: naive CD8+ T cells from blood, with Jurkat cell RNA spiked in. The subset denotes: FACS-sorted CD8+CD4-CCR7+CD45RA+ naive T cells. The rearrangement links TRBV7-9 to TRBJ1-1; 8 positions agree with TRBD1. This CDR3 reads CASSPLTGANTEAFF. In DNA, the CDR3 is TGTGCCAGCAGCCCACTGACAGGGGCGAACACTGAAGCTTTCTTT.